Following are 8 T cell receptor beta chains from one sample sequenced in a study of radiation and T cells in renal cell carcinoma (dated by TCRdb to 2020 to 2021). Read against the paper, the sample's time point label means: baseline pretreatment blood. In light of the paper, this sample's treatment or condition label describes: 15 Gy SBRT to primary tumor, nephrectomy 4 weeks later. The protocol used for the library was the immunoSEQ multiplex PCR assay. In its TCRdb copy, this immuneACCESS table keeps in-frame sequences only and misses some clones. Where compared with another copy, unresolved V genes explain less than half of these, and the others have no known cause. The sample table lists approximately 120,000 clones, 80% to 85% of them with a count of one. About 2.9% of the sample belongs to the ten largest clones. This sample comprised blood, obtained from a patient whose treatment included radiotherapy and nephrectomy. Source of these receptors: an older woman with renal cell carcinoma.

The chain has TRBV7-9 and TRBJ2-6; the D is unclear. In germline, CDR1 is SEHNR, CDR2 FQNEAQ (reference sequence). The CDR3 runs to 13 residues. Trimming left V 7 bases short and J 0 bases short, with 4 bases between. The CDR3 is CASKSSGANVLTF. CDR3 nucleotides: TGTGCCAGCAAGAGCTCTGGGGCCAACGTCCTGACTTTC.

The rearrangement joins TRBV6-5 to TRBJ1-3; D unresolved. V was pared by 1 base and J by 3 bases, with 7 bases between. Germline-derived CDR1 and CDR2 are MNHEY and SVGAGI. The CDR3 spans 14 residues. The CDR3 sequence: CASSYLTDGNTIYF. For the CDR3, the DNA is TGTGCCAGCAGTTACTTAACAGATGGAAACACCATATATTTT.

Only a few counts were recorded for this clone. This chain uses TRBV9 with TRBJ2-2; 9 positions agree with TRBD2. Germline CDR1 reads SGDLS; CDR2 reads YYNGEE. V gave up 4 bases and J gave up 3 bases; unmatched junction bases: 16. The length of the CDR3 is 19 residues. CDR3: CASSPGGLAGSFDTGELFF. DNA for the CDR3: TGTGCCAGCAGCCCCGGAGGGCTAGCGGGGAGTTTCGACACCGGGGAGCTGTTTTTT. Complete variable domain (other parts from reference TRBV9 and TRBJ2-2): DSGVTQTPKHLITATGQRVTLRCSPRSGDLSVYWYQQSLDQGLQFLIQYYNGEERAKGNILERFSAQQFPDLHSELNLSSLELGDSALYFCASSPGGLAGSFDTGELFFGEGSRLTVL.

This CDR3 is CASSGGAAFSYEQYF. Written as DNA, the CDR3 is TGTGCCAGCAGCGGTGGGGCAGCCTTTTCCTACGAGCAGTACTTC. This chain joins TRBV7-9 and TRBJ2-7; maybe TRBD1 (5 bases). This CDR3 is 15 amino acids long. Germline-derived CDR1 and CDR2 are SEHNR and FQNEAQ (reference sequence). V lost 5 bases and J 1 base, leaving 15 bases between the germline ends. Combining the CDR3 with reference TRBV7-9 and TRBJ2-7 gives the whole variable domain DTGVSQNPRHKITKRGQNVTFRCDPISEHNRLYWYRQTLGQGPEFLTYFQNEAQLEKSRLLSDRFSAERPKGSFSTLEIQRTEQGDSAMYLCASSGGAAFSYEQYFGPGTRLTVT.

The genes are TRBV6-6 and TRBJ2-7; D possibly corresponds to TRBD1 (5 bases). In germline, CDR1 is MNHNY, CDR2 SVGAGI (reference sequence). The V gene lost 6 bases and the J gene lost 2 bases, with 17 bases spanning the gap. The CDR3 sequence is 15 residues long. The CDR3 DNA sequence: TGTGCCAGCAGGTCCCCCGGCCCAGGGACCTACGAGCAGTACTTC. This sequence encodes CASRSPGPGTYEQYF.

This clone was observed once. The J gene is TRBJ1-6, the V gene TRBV5-1, with D uncertain. This CDR3 region has 15 residues. CDR1 is SGHRS, CDR2 YFSETQ, per germline. Deletions cut 5 bases from V and 10 bases from J, with 19 bases between. CDR3 in amino acids: CASRPRGMDESPLHF. The CDR3 DNA reads as TGCGCCAGCAGACCCCGAGGCATGGACGAATCACCCCTCCACTTT. The full variable domain, rest sourced from reference TRBV5-1 and TRBJ1-6, is KAGVTQTPRYLIKTRGQQVTLSCSPISGHRSVSWYQQTPGQGLQFLFEYFSETQRNKGNFPGRFSGRQFSNSRSEMNVSTLELGDSALYLCASRPRGMDESPLHFGNGTRLTVT.

This clone was seen only a few times. This chain links TRBV19 with TRBJ2-3, with 14 bases identical to TRBD2. Germline V lookup: CDR1 LNHDA, CDR2 SQIVND (reference sequence). The V gene end was trimmed by 5 bases and the J gene end by 0 bases; junction bases not matched to a gene: 7. The CDR3 has 18 residues. This CDR3 reads CASSGGLAGAPSTDTQYF. The CDR3 DNA sequence: TGTGCCAGTAGTGGGGGACTAGCGGGAGCACCCAGCACAGATACGCAGTATTTT. The entire variable domain, with the rest obtained from reference TRBV19 and TRBJ2-3, is as follows: DGGITQSPKYLFRKEGQNVTLSCEQNLNHDAMYWYRQDPGQGLRLIYYSQIVNDFQKGDIAEGYSVSREKKESFPLTVTSAQKNPTAFYLCASSGGLAGAPSTDTQYFGPGTRLTVL.

V and J are TRBV11-3 and TRBJ1-1, with 9 bases lining up with TRBD1. CDR3 length: 14 amino acids. V lost 3 bases, J lost 1 base, and 0 bases stayed unmatched. The V gene's germline CDR1 is SGHNT and CDR2 YENEEA. The DNA for the CDR3 is TGTGCCAGCAGCTTGGACAGGGGGAACACTGAAGCTTTCTTT. Amino acids: CASSLDRGNTEAFF.